The 26 T cell receptor beta chains below were found in one sample sequenced in a study of control samples from healthy donors and cancer patients. The protocol was immunoSEQ multiplex PCR, while the TCRdb copy is restricted to in-frame clones and leaves out a portion. The sample contains tens of thousands of clones, roughly 94% of which appear only once. The sequencing input was blood. The receptors were sampled from a man aged 25 to 40 in good health.

The chain uses TRBV19 and TRBJ1-5; maybe TRBD1 (5 bases). The CDR3 has 15 residues. The germline V gene encodes CDR1 LNHDA and CDR2 SQIVND (reference sequence). Trimming took off 4 bases at V and 2 bases at J, with 12 bases between the two ends. The CDR3 coding sequence is TGTGCCAGTAGTAATGACAGATCAGGCAATCAGCCCCAGCATTTT. This translates into CASSNDRSGNQPQHF.

The chain is built from TRBV28 and TRBJ2-7; 10 bases map to TRBD1. V dropped 4 bases and J dropped 9; count of bases not matched to a gene: 9. Germline V lookup: CDR1 MDHEN, CDR2 SYDVKM. The CDR3 is made up of 14 amino acids. In DNA, the CDR3 is TGTGCCAGCAGTTCGGACAGGGGGTATTCCGGGCAGTACTTC. This encodes CASSSDRGYSGQYF.

V and J are TRBV7-9 and TRBJ2-7, with TRBD1 matching 9 bases. J lost 6 bases, V lost 5 bases, and 8 bases had no gene match. Germline V gene lookup returns CDR1 SEHNR and CDR2 FQNEAQ (reference sequence). This CDR3 region has 14 residues. CDR3 DNA: TGTGCCAGCAGCCCCCTGGGACAGGGTCGCGAGCAGTACTTC. Translated: CASSPLGQGREQYF.

V gene TRBV6-5 combines with J gene TRBJ1-1; D remains unclear. The germline CDR1 and CDR2 sequences are MNHEY and SVGAGI. V was shortened by 2 bases and J by 1 base, with 11 bases between the two germline ends. This CDR3 is built from 15 residues. The CDR3 is CASSYSFRRNTEAFF. The CDR3 region has the DNA TGTGCCAGCAGTTACAGCTTCCGTAGGAACACTGAAGCTTTCTTT.

This chain joins TRBV30 and TRBJ1-1; tentative D call: TRBD1 (6 bases). The V and J ends lost 3 bases and 4 bases respectively, with 9 bases between them. The CDR3 length is 12 residues. Germline loops: CDR1 GTSNPN, CDR2 SVGIG (reference sequence). As DNA, the CDR3 is TGTGCCTGGAGCGGAGGGGGCACTGAAGCTTTCTTT. Protein: CAWSGGGTEAFF.

V is TRBV7-2 and J is TRBJ1-4; D uncertain. Between the trimmed V and J ends, which lost 3 bases and 3 bases, there was a span of 14 bases. The CDR3 is made up of 16 amino acids. Germline V gene data show CDR1 as SGHTA and CDR2 as FQGNSA. DNA of the CDR3: TGTGCCAGCAGCTTTTATTTCGGCGTGGCTAATGAAAAACTGTTTTTT. Its protein product is CASSFYFGVANEKLFF.

The chain uses TRBV6-5 and TRBJ1-2; D is undetermined. Germline-derived CDR1 and CDR2 are MNHEY and SVGAGI. V was shortened by 5 bases and J by 8 bases, with 18 bases between the two germline ends. The CDR3 runs 14 residues. The CDR3 sequence: CASSPEGGSSGYTF. The CDR3 DNA reads as TGTGCCAGCAGTCCGGAGGGAGGCTCGTCCGGCTACACCTTC.

This clone was observed a single time. CDR3 nucleotide sequence: TGTGCCAGCAGCTTAAGGGACAACTTATACTCTGGCTACACCTTC. Its translation is CASSLRDNLYSGYTF. The chain is built from TRBV7-2 and TRBJ1-2; a weak D match, TRBD1 (6 bases). The ends were cut back, 2 bases at V and 7 bases at J, with 17 bases in the middle. This CDR3 spans 15 amino acids. Germline CDR1 reads SGHTA; CDR2 reads FQGNSA.

The V and J genes are TRBV11-2 and TRBJ2-2; D might be TRBD1 or TRBD2, each matching 6 bases. This CDR3 comprises 17 residues. Trimming left V 5 bases short and J 11 bases short, with 27 bases between. Looked up from germline, CDR1 is SGHAT and CDR2 is FQNNGV. Here the CDR3 reads CASSHLRGGTNDGELFF. The CDR3 region has the DNA TGTGCCAGCAGCCACCTCCGAGGGGGGACCAACGACGGAGAGCTGTTTTTT.

The chain employs TRBV7-9 and TRBJ1-1; D possibly corresponds to TRBD1 (6 bases). The V and J ends lost 5 bases and 8 bases respectively, with 9 bases between them. Looked up from germline, CDR1 is SEHNR and CDR2 is FQNEAQ (reference sequence). This CDR3 has 11 amino acids. The CDR3 DNA is TGTGCCAGCAGCGGGGGGCGGGAAGCTTTCTTT. This encodes CASSGGREAFF.

The genes are TRBV10-1 and TRBJ2-2; the D is unclear. This CDR3 contains 15 residues. CDR1 is WNHNN, CDR2 SYGVQD, per germline (reference sequence). V was shortened by 5 bases and J by 5 bases, with 15 bases between the two germline ends. Here the CDR3 reads CASSSRGRGTGELFF. CDR3 DNA: TGCGCCAGCAGTTCTCGCGGTCGTGGGACCGGGGAGCTGTTTTTT.

V and J are TRBV7-6 and TRBJ1-5, with D tentatively TRBD1 (5 bases). The CDR3 sequence is 16 residues long. Trimming took 1 base from V and 2 from J, leaving 12 bases between them. Germline lookup yields CDR1 SGHVS and CDR2 FNYEAQ. The CDR3 is CASSLEGGDRNQPQHF. As DNA, the CDR3 is TGTGCCAGCAGCTTAGAGGGAGGGGACCGCAATCAGCCCCAGCATTTT.

This chain's CDR3 is CASSQTGGFSGNTIYF. The CDR3 nucleotides read TGTGCCAGCAGCCAGACAGGGGGCTTTAGTGGAAACACCATATATTTT. V and J are TRBV3-1 (or the pseudogene TRBV3-2) and TRBJ1-3; 10 bases are shared with TRBD1. The CDR3 spans 16 residues. CDR1 and CDR2 from the germline V gene are LGHDT and YNNKEL (reference sequence). With 3 bases clipped from V and 3 bases from J, the junction kept 5 bases outside the gene matches.

V usage is TRBV4-2 and J usage is TRBJ2-3; no clear D. The CDR3 extends over 15 amino acids. Trimming took off 1 base at V and 0 bases at J, with 8 bases between the two ends. Germline CDR1 is LGHNA and CDR2 is YNFKEQ. The CDR3, as DNA: TGTGCCAGCAGCCAAGGGGATTCTAGCACAGATACGCAGTATTTT. Its protein is CASSQGDSSTDTQYF.

The V gene is TRBV19, the J gene TRBJ2-1; 8 positions agree with TRBD1. The CDR3 sequence is 16 residues long. Trimming at V came to 5 bases and at J to 6 bases, leaving 12 bases not matched to a gene. Germline CDR1 reads LNHDA; CDR2 reads SQIVND (reference sequence). In nucleotides, the CDR3 is TGTGCCAGTAGTCCGGTAGCAAACAGGGGGGCCAATGAGCAGTTCTTC. Protein sequence: CASSPVANRGANEQFF.

This rearrangement joins TRBV6-5 to TRBJ2-3; D may correspond to TRBD1 or TRBD2 (6 bases each). The CDR3 spans 13 residues. CDR1 is MNHEY, CDR2 SVGAGI, per germline. This CDR3 reads CGGVGGYTDTQYF. The CDR3 DNA reads as TGTGGGGGGGTAGGGGGATACACAGATACGCAGTATTTT.

The chain carries TRBV27 and TRBJ1-6; possibly TRBD1 for D (5 bases). CDR3 length: 11 residues. Trimming removed 6 bases at V and 13 bases at J, with 10 bases between. Germline V gene sequence: CDR1 MNHEY, CDR2 SMNVEV (reference sequence). CDR3 bases: TGTGCCAGCAGCAGGGAAGGGCCCCTCCACTTT. This codes for CASSREGPLHF.

This chain joins TRBV15 and TRBJ2-5; 7 bases agree with TRBD1. CDR3 length equals 15 residues. Germline CDR1 reads LNHNV; CDR2 reads YYDKDF (reference sequence). Losses at the gene ends were 0 bases for V and 5 bases for J; bases not matched to a gene: 6. In DNA form, the CDR3 reads TGTGCCACCAGCAGAGAGAAACAGGGGCGGGAGACCCAGTACTTC. Translated, it gives CATSREKQGRETQYF.

The chain links TRBV6-4 to TRBJ1-1; D might be TRBD1 (5 bases). The V end was cut by 4 bases, the J end by 1 base, with 7 bases between. Germline-derived CDR1 and CDR2 are MRHNA and SNTAGT. This CDR3 has 13 residues. Written as DNA, the CDR3 is TGTGCCAGCAGTGCCAGGGAGAACACTGAAGCTTTCTTT. This encodes CASSARENTEAFF.

The V call is TRBV18, the J call TRBJ2-7, with TRBD2 as a possible D gene (5 bases). Germline assignment: CDR1 KGHSH and CDR2 LQKENI. This CDR3 has 16 amino acids. Trimming stripped 0 bases from V and 3 bases from J, with 15 bases between. The CDR3 nucleotides are TGTGCCAGCTCACCACCGGTACAGAAGGGAGTCTACGAGCAGTACTTC. Translation gives CASSPPVQKGVYEQYF.

The chain is built from TRBV6-5 and TRBJ1-2; 10 bases map to TRBD1. The CDR3 loop spans 14 amino acids. The J segment lost 4 bases and the V segment lost 7 bases, leaving 6 bases of the junction unmatched. The germline CDR1 and CDR2 sequences are MNHEY and SVGAGI. The CDR3 is CASTIRDRGYGYTF. The CDR3 DNA reads TGTGCCAGCACAATAAGGGACAGGGGCTATGGCTACACCTTC.

This chain links TRBV18 with TRBJ2-5, with D hard to call. Trimming took 2 bases from V and 5 from J, leaving 6 bases between them. Germline lookup yields CDR1 KGHSH and CDR2 LQKENI. The CDR3 extends over 12 amino acids. CDR3 in DNA: TGTGCCAGCTCACCAGAAAGGGAGACCCAGTACTTC. Translating gives CASSPERETQYF. The entire variable domain, with the rest obtained from reference TRBV18 and TRBJ2-5, is as follows: NAGVMQNPRHLVRRRGQEARLRCSPMKGHSHVYWYRQLPEEGLKFMVYLQKENIIDESGMPKERFSAEFPKEGPSILRIQQVVRGDSAAYFCASSPERETQYFGPGTRLLVL.

The chain links TRBV7-3 to TRBJ1-5, with TRBD1 matching over 7 bases. The CDR3 contains 16 residues. J lost 3 bases, V lost 2 bases, and 7 bases had no gene match. Germline V gene lookup returns CDR1 SGHTA and CDR2 FQGTGA. CDR3 nucleotides: TGTGCCAGCAGCTTATCCCTGACAGGGAACAATCAGCCCCAGCATTTT. Its protein product is CASSLSLTGNNQPQHF. Full variable domain (rest looked up from reference TRBV7-3 and TRBJ1-5): GAGVSQTPSNKVTEKGKYVELRCDPISGHTALYWYRQSLGQGPEFLIYFQGTGAADDSGLPNDRFFAVRPEGSVSTLKIQRTERGDSAVYLCASSLSLTGNNQPQHFGDGTRLSIL.

The rearrangement uses TRBV7-3 and TRBJ1-2, with D uncertain. V was trimmed by 10 bases and J by 4 bases, leaving 10 bases between them. Germline-derived CDR1 and CDR2 are SGHTA and FQGTGA. The CDR3 has 11 amino acids. CDR3 sequence (DNA): TGTGCCAATGGGAACCTCTATGGCTACACCTTC. Its translation is CANGNLYGYTF.

The rearrangement uses TRBV2 and TRBJ2-1; 14 nucleotides agree with TRBD2. This CDR3 contains 17 residues. With 9 bases clipped from V and 1 base from J, the junction kept 8 bases outside the gene matches. Germline V gene data show CDR1 as SNHLY and CDR2 as FYNNEI. The chain's CDR3 is CASETSGRVRSYNEQFF. The CDR3, as DNA: TGTGCCAGTGAGACTAGCGGGAGGGTAAGATCCTACAATGAGCAGTTCTTC.

The chain carries TRBV27 and TRBJ2-7, with D possibly TRBD1 on 6 matching bases. The length of the CDR3 is 15 residues. Per the germline V gene, CDR1 is MNHEY and CDR2 is SMNVEV (reference sequence). V gave up 6 bases and J gave up 0 bases, with 15 bases separating them. The CDR3 nucleotides are TGTGCCAGCAGGATCGGGCAGGGGAGCTCCTACGAGCAGTACTTC. Protein: CASRIGQGSSYEQYF.